Sequencing of this T cell receptor beta chain was carried out in a study of naive and memory T cell subsets. TCR cDNA received a 3' ligated oligonucleotide that carried a UMI. Whole-blood samples were more than 2 ml of peripheral blood from healthy adult volunteers. The SP2 primer and nested alpha and beta constant region primers amplified ligated cDNA in four rounds. TCRdb called the 5' RACE reads again in MiXCR, with one record for every CDR3 protein. The data show tens of thousands of distinct CDR3 sequences, roughly 8.1% seen once. The CDR3 is made up of 9 amino acids. Trimming left V 6 bases short and J 4 bases short, with 3 bases between. CDR1 is DFQATT and CDR2 is SNEGSKA in the germline V gene (reference sequence). This clonotype showed up many times.

V and J are TRBV20-1 and TRBJ1-1; no reliable D call. This TCR came from a female donor in good health. CDR3 sequence: CSARTEAFF. The CDR3 DNA reads as TGCAGTGCCCGCACTGAAGCTTTCTTT.